This T cell receptor (beta chain) was found in a study of a mutant IDH1 vaccine in newly diagnosed glioma. For the study at large: Vaccination was launched 4-6 weeks after radiotherapy alone, or with temozolomide cycles. Treated patients, averaging approximately 40 years, were roughly 62% male and approximately 38% female. Patients previously underwent radiotherapy, temozolomide, or both, and most underwent both.

The assay was immunoSEQ multiplex PCR, and TCRdb's table has in-frame clones only and misses some. The sample includes tens of thousands of clones, roughly 84% of them seen just once. Time point described: week 23, last vaccination. Doses consisted of 300 ug of mutant IDH1 20-mer peptide each, paired with topical imiquimod. Donor tumors were new WHO grade 3 or 4 IDH1-mutant, ATRX-lost astrocytomas. Trimming cost V 0 bases and J 3 bases, with 19 bases left between them. Germline assignment: CDR1 SGHRS and CDR2 YFSETQ. This CDR3 contains 17 residues. With regard to this clone: Antigen unknown.

This clonotype was obtained from a man aged 18 to 35 with glioma. The sample was PBMCs, taken from a glioma patient whose treatment included an IDH1 peptide vaccine. J is TRBJ2-7 and V is TRBV5-1; D is possibly TRBD1 (6 bases). The CDR3, as DNA: TGCGCCAGCAGCTTGGGAATAGTGACAGGTTACCACTACGAGCAGTACTTC. This translates into CASSLGIVTGYHYEQYF.